This T cell receptor (beta chain) was profiled in a study of T-cell reconstitution after alpha-beta-depleted transplantation in children (dated by TCRdb to the mid-2010s). In terms of the full investigation: The study quantitatively tracked T-cell immune reconstitution after TCRalphabeta/CD19-depleted allogeneic hematopoietic cell transplantation in children using TCR repertoire profiling.

The study at large found these results: The apparently early alphabetaT-cell count recovery about two months after transplant was reportedly dependent on only several hundred rapidly expanded clones derived from non-depleted graft cells. In some patients, the high TCRbeta diversity seen at day 60 was put down to recipient T cells and intrathymic progenitors that had survived conditioning. The frequencies of hyperexpanded clones fell over the following months, and after one year, T-cell counts and TCRbeta diversity were mostly attributed to newly produced T cells.

The sample's treatment or condition, from its label and the paper: allogeneic hematopoietic cell transplantation with graft depleted of TCRalphabeta T cells and CD19 B cells. TCRalphabeta/CD19-depleted allogeneic hematopoietic cell grafts were given to the transplant recipients, all of whom were children. Comment on this clonotype: Its recognized antigen is unknown. Base qualities were left out, and no much larger clone turns up one base away.

The CDR3 spans 14 residues, from the cysteine through the phenylalanine. The kept DNA is CDR3 alone, 42 bases in frame from the first base. V is reduced by 6 bases and J by 3 bases, leaving a spacing of 9 bases between them. CDR1 and CDR2 are drawn from the germline V gene: MNHNS, SASEGT. The library was prepared using PCR. Sequencing was carried out with an Illumina HiSeq 2500. TCR libraries were prepared with molecular barcoding, using unique molecular identifiers to normalize TCRbeta repertoire quantification. TCRdb cleaned the public reads at Q25 with fastp, built clones with MiXCR and kept in-frame beta chains. Entries that share a CDR3 protein sequence are merged under the most common genes and DNA. The sample table contains about 300,000 distinct CDR3 sequences; only one count was recorded for around 7.1% of them. In total, the top ten clones hold approximately 9% of the sample.

The chain uses TRBV6-1 and TRBJ1-6; a confident D gene designation cannot be given. This receptor was identified in a female patient between 2 and 15 years old who had a stem cell transplant for Fanconi anemia, so the T cells may come from the graft donor. This specimen consisted of peripheral blood, obtained 360 days after TCRalphabeta/CD19-depleted stem cell transplant. The nucleotide sequence reads TGTGCCAGCAGGGACGCCGGCTATAATTCACCCCTCCACTTT. Its protein product is CASRDAGYNSPLHF.